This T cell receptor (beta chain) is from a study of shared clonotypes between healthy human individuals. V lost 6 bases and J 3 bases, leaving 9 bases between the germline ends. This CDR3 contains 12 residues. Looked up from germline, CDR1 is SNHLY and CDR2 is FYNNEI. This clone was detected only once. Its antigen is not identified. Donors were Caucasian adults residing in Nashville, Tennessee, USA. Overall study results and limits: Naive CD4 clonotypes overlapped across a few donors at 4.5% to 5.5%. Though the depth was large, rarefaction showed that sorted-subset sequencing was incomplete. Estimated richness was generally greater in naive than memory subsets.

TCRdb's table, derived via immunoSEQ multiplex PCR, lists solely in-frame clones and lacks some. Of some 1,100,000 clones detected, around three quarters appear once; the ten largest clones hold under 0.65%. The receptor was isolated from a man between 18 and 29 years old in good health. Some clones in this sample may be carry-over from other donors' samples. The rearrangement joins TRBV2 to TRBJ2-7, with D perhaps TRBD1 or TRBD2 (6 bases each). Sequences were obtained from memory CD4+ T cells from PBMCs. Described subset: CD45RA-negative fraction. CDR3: CASREGHYEQYF. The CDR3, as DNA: TGTGCCAGCAGGGAGGGACACTACGAGCAGTACTTC.